This TCR beta chain stems from a study of T cell responses to AZD1222 COVID-19 vaccine. Profiling relied on immunoSEQ multiplex PCR, and the TCRdb table lists in-frame clones only, not all of them. Among 75,000 to 95,000 clones, 70% to 90% were seen once, and the ten largest hold approximately 13%. About this clone: The antigen remains undetermined.

General study results and limits: Mostly white British, mostly female donors; authors suggested clonal diversity may be underestimated. The study identified only 6 or 7 AZD1222 recipients as seropositive at baseline. Targets within unmutated variant regions were reportedly found for nearly half of spike-specific TCRs. Spike was spanned by vaccine-associated CD4 TCRs, with dominance at 160-218 and 743-854.

Trimming removed 6 bases at V and 7 bases at J, with 13 bases between. CDR1 is DFQATT and CDR2 is SNEGSKA in the germline V gene (reference sequence). The CDR3 runs 11 residues. Source: peripheral blood, taken on day 0 of AZD1222 vaccination. The V call is TRBV20-1, the J call TRBJ2-7, with TRBD1 as a possible D gene (6 bases). This receptor was obtained from an adult in good health. In DNA form, the CDR3 reads TGCAGTGCCCCAGGGGTAGGGGAGCAGTACTTC. It is translated as CSAPGVGEQYF.